This T cell receptor (beta chain) is from a study of technical replicates of blood from several donors. The repertoire was sequenced with immunoSEQ multiplex PCR; TCRdb's copy has only in-frame clones and lacks some. The sample holds 30,000 to 40,000 clones, 90% to 95% seen once. Germline lookup yields CDR1 SGHAT and CDR2 FQDESV (reference sequence). This CDR3 has 11 amino acids. With 1 base removed from V and 10 bases from J, the gap between germline ends came to 7 bases. The TCR comes from a human donor in good health. Some clones in this sample may be carry-over from other donors' samples. Source material: PBMCs. The chain combines TRBV11-1 with TRBJ1-1; no firm D call. CDR3 sequence: CASSLEEGAFF. CDR3 DNA: TGTGCCAGCAGCTTAGAAGAGGGAGCTTTCTTT.